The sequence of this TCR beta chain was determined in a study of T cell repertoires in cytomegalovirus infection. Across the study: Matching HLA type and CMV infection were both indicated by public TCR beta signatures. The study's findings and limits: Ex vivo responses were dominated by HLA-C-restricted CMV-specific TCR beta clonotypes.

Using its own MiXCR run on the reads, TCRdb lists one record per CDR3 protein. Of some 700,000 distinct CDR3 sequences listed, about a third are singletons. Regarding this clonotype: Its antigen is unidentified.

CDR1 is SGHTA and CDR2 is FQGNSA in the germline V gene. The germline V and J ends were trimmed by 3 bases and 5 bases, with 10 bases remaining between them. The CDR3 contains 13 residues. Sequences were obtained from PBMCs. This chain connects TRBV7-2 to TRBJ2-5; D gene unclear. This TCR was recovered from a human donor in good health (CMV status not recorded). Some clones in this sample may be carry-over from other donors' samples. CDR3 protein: CASSFEVRETQYF. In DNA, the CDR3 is TGTGCCAGCAGCTTCGAAGTGCGGGAGACCCAGTACTTC.